Listed below are T cell receptor beta chains from one sample, sequenced in a study of vaccination and CD4 T cells after COVID-19. These receptors' targets are unknown. One entry per CDR3 protein results from TCRdb running MiXCR on the PCR reads. Altogether over 10,000 distinct CDR3 sequences are present, around half being singletons, with the ten largest covering around a fifth. Sequencing was carried out using CD4+ T cells from blood, cultured in vitro. The receptors stem from a human donor who had recovered from COVID-19. CDR3s include the opening cysteine and the closing phenylalanine or tryptophan. Fields, in order: J gene, V gene, D gene, clone size, CDR3 protein, CDR3 DNA. A D gene is named only where the DNA matches it firmly. Size values are once, few and many counts, or a class for expanded clones, and some rows have none.

j_call: TRBJ1-2
v_call: TRBV15
d_call: NA
clone_size: few
cdr3_aa: CATSRGNYGYTF
cdr3_nt: TGTGCCACCAGCAGAGGTAACTATGGCTACACCTTC

j_call: TRBJ2-5
v_call: TRBV5-4
d_call: NA
clone_size: NA
cdr3_aa: CASSLNTDWYQETQYF
cdr3_nt: TGTGCCAGCAGCTTGAATACCGATTGGTACCAAGAGACCCAGTACTTC

j_call: TRBJ1-1
v_call: TRBV20-1
d_call: NA
clone_size: few
cdr3_aa: CSAIPRLFAEAFF
cdr3_nt: TGCAGTGCTATCCCCCGTCTCTTTGCCGAAGCTTTCTTT

j_call: TRBJ2-5
v_call: TRBV7-8
d_call: NA
clone_size: NA
cdr3_aa: CASSSRGAQAVETQYF
cdr3_nt: TGTGCCAGCAGCTCTAGGGGGGCGCAGGCTGTAGAGACCCAGTACTTC

j_call: TRBJ2-5
v_call: TRBV7-2
d_call: TRBD2
clone_size: few
cdr3_aa: CASSPGTIYQETQYF
cdr3_nt: TGTGCCAGCAGCCCCGGGACTATCTACCAAGAGACCCAGTACTTC

j_call: TRBJ2-1
v_call: TRBV7-2
d_call: TRBD2
clone_size: large
cdr3_aa: CASSSLGRGSLNEQFF
cdr3_nt: TGTGCCAGCAGCTCCTTGGGCCGCGGGAGTTTGAATGAGCAGTTCTTC

j_call: TRBJ1-3
v_call: TRBV20-1
d_call: NA
clone_size: NA
cdr3_aa: CSAREEPKRTIYF
cdr3_nt: TGCAGTGCTAGAGAGGAACCGAAGAGGACCATATATTTT

j_call: TRBJ1-5
v_call: TRBV28
d_call: TRBD1
clone_size: NA
cdr3_aa: CASSLSGQGGNQPQHF
cdr3_nt: TGTGCCAGCAGTCTTTCTGGACAGGGGGGGAATCAGCCCCAGCATTTT

j_call: TRBJ2-5
v_call: TRBV11-2
d_call: TRBD1
clone_size: NA
cdr3_aa: CASSSTGGGETQYF
cdr3_nt: TGTGCCAGCAGCTCGACAGGGGGCGGTGAGACCCAGTACTTC

j_call: TRBJ1-1
v_call: TRBV7-2
d_call: TRBD1
clone_size: NA
cdr3_aa: CASSSRDRGNTEAFF
cdr3_nt: TGTGCCAGCAGCTCCCGGGACAGGGGGAACACTGAAGCTTTCTTT

j_call: TRBJ1-6
v_call: TRBV20-1
d_call: NA
clone_size: NA
cdr3_aa: CSARDTRVSYNSPLHF
cdr3_nt: TGCAGTGCTAGAGATACCCGGGTCTCCTATAATTCACCCCTCCACTTT

j_call: TRBJ1-2
v_call: TRBV12-3/TRBV12-4
d_call: NA
clone_size: NA
cdr3_aa: CASSTRRGWTERATF
cdr3_nt: TGTGCCAGCAGCACCAGGCGGGGTTGGACAGAGCGAGCCACCTTC

j_call: TRBJ2-5
v_call: TRBV6-1
d_call: TRBD2
clone_size: NA
cdr3_aa: CASSRSGTSGGDTQYF
cdr3_nt: TGTGCCAGCAGTAGGTCCGGGACTAGTGGGGGTGATACCCAGTACTTC

j_call: TRBJ1-5
v_call: TRBV21-1
d_call: NA
clone_size: few
cdr3_aa: CASSRGGRDQPQHF
cdr3_nt: TGTGCCAGCAGCAGGGGAGGGAGGGACCAGCCCCAGCATTTT

j_call: TRBJ2-5
v_call: TRBV7-2
d_call: TRBD2
clone_size: NA
cdr3_aa: CAGSPGTIYQETQYF
cdr3_nt: TGTGCCGGCAGCCCCGGGACTATCTACCAAGAGACCCAGTACTTC

j_call: TRBJ2-3
v_call: TRBV6-4
d_call: NA
clone_size: NA
cdr3_aa: CASSGGGPTDTQYF
cdr3_nt: TGTGCCAGCAGTGGAGGCGGGCCCACAGATACGCAGTATTTT

j_call: TRBJ2-5
v_call: TRBV15
d_call: TRBD2
clone_size: few
cdr3_aa: CATSDVGGETQYF
cdr3_nt: TGTGCCACCAGCGACGTGGGGGGGGAGACCCAGTACTTC

j_call: TRBJ1-2
v_call: TRBV12-3/TRBV12-4
d_call: NA
clone_size: NA
cdr3_aa: CASSPTGSYGYTF
cdr3_nt: TGTGCCAGCAGCCCAACAGGCTCCTATGGCTACACCTTC

j_call: TRBJ2-3
v_call: TRBV20-1
d_call: NA
clone_size: NA
cdr3_aa: CSARVLPDTQYF
cdr3_nt: TGCAGTGCTAGAGTATTGCCAGATACGCAGTATTTT

j_call: TRBJ1-2
v_call: TRBV5-1
d_call: NA
clone_size: NA
cdr3_aa: CASSSTPSFGYGYTF
cdr3_nt: TGCGCCAGCAGCTCCACACCCTCTTTTGGGTATGGCTACACCTTC

j_call: TRBJ2-7
v_call: TRBV2
d_call: NA
clone_size: large
cdr3_aa: CASRGGGITYEQYF
cdr3_nt: TGTGCCAGCAGAGGGGGCGGGATAACCTACGAGCAGTACTTC

j_call: TRBJ2-3
v_call: TRBV5-1
d_call: TRBD2
clone_size: NA
cdr3_aa: CASSTGTSTSTDTQYF
cdr3_nt: TGCGCCAGCAGCACTGGGACTAGTACTAGCACAGATACGCAGTATTTT

j_call: TRBJ2-2
v_call: TRBV4-3
d_call: NA
clone_size: few
cdr3_aa: CASSQDIRTGELFF
cdr3_nt: TGCGCCAGCAGCCAAGATATCCGCACCGGGGAGCTGTTTTTT

j_call: TRBJ1-5
v_call: TRBV18
d_call: TRBD1
clone_size: few
cdr3_aa: CASSAKTGGDQPQHF
cdr3_nt: TGTGCCAGCTCAGCCAAAACAGGGGGCGATCAGCCCCAGCATTTT

j_call: TRBJ2-7
v_call: TRBV2
d_call: NA
clone_size: NA
cdr3_aa: CASSRDIEQQYF
cdr3_nt: TGTGCCAGCAGTCGGGACATTGAACAGCAGTACTTC

j_call: TRBJ2-2
v_call: TRBV28
d_call: TRBD1
clone_size: NA
cdr3_aa: CASRTGTGSSGELFF
cdr3_nt: TGTGCCAGCAGAACCGGGACAGGGTCGTCCGGGGAGCTGTTTTTT

j_call: TRBJ2-7
v_call: TRBV30
d_call: NA
clone_size: few
cdr3_aa: CAGRRAPNFEQYF
cdr3_nt: TGTGCCGGACGGAGGGCCCCAAATTTCGAGCAGTACTTC

j_call: TRBJ1-5
v_call: TRBV7-9
d_call: NA
clone_size: few
cdr3_aa: CASSLDREGQPQHF
cdr3_nt: TGTGCCAGCAGCTTAGACAGGGAGGGTCAGCCCCAGCATTTT

j_call: TRBJ1-2
v_call: TRBV6-5
d_call: NA
clone_size: few
cdr3_aa: CASSYVGDYGYTF
cdr3_nt: TGTGCCAGCAGTTACGTAGGAGACTATGGCTACACCTTC

j_call: TRBJ2-3
v_call: TRBV5-4
d_call: NA
clone_size: few
cdr3_aa: CASSLPGVVADTQYF
cdr3_nt: TGTGCCAGCAGCTTGCCGGGGGTGGTGGCAGATACGCAGTATTTT

j_call: TRBJ1-1
v_call: TRBV24-1
d_call: NA
clone_size: NA
cdr3_aa: CATERGGGTEAFF
cdr3_nt: TGTGCCACCGAACGGGGGGGTGGCACTGAAGCTTTCTTT

j_call: TRBJ2-7
v_call: TRBV7-8
d_call: NA
clone_size: NA
cdr3_aa: CASSSRTETYEQYF
cdr3_nt: TGTGCCAGCAGCTCCCGGACCGAAACCTACGAGCAGTACTTC

j_call: TRBJ1-3
v_call: TRBV12-3/TRBV12-4
d_call: NA
clone_size: once
cdr3_aa: CASSDRRDKLGPSSGNTIYF
cdr3_nt: TGTGCCAGCAGTGACCGACGGGACAAACTAGGACCGTCCTCTGGAAACACCATATATTTT

j_call: TRBJ1-5
v_call: TRBV20-1
d_call: TRBD1
clone_size: NA
cdr3_aa: CSAVMTGNGPQHF
cdr3_nt: TGCAGTGCCGTAATGACAGGGAATGGGCCCCAGCATTTT

j_call: TRBJ1-5
v_call: TRBV6-9
d_call: NA
clone_size: NA
cdr3_aa: CASSYIPGPDSNQPQHF
cdr3_nt: TGTGCCAGCAGTTACATCCCGGGACCCGATAGCAATCAGCCCCAGCATTTT

j_call: TRBJ1-1
v_call: TRBV2
d_call: NA
clone_size: NA
cdr3_aa: CASRERGMRAFF
cdr3_nt: TGTGCCAGCAGGGAAAGGGGTATGAGGGCTTTCTTT

j_call: TRBJ1-5
v_call: TRBV24-1
d_call: NA
clone_size: few
cdr3_aa: CATSDSKAWGKDQPQHF
cdr3_nt: TGTGCCACCAGTGATTCTAAGGCCTGGGGGAAAGATCAGCCCCAGCATTTT

j_call: TRBJ1-5
v_call: TRBV18
d_call: NA
clone_size: NA
cdr3_aa: CASSPYGRSGKPQHF
cdr3_nt: TGTGCCAGCTCACCATACGGGCGGAGTGGTAAACCCCAGCATTTT

j_call: TRBJ1-6
v_call: TRBV20-1
d_call: NA
clone_size: few
cdr3_aa: CSAPLPAVHSPLHF
cdr3_nt: TGCAGTGCCCCCCTACCGGCCGTTCATTCACCCCTCCACTTT

j_call: TRBJ1-1
v_call: TRBV7-2
d_call: TRBD1
clone_size: NA
cdr3_aa: CASSRQGNTEAFF
cdr3_nt: TGTGCCAGCAGCCGACAGGGGAACACTGAAGCTTTCTTT